These 31 T cell receptor beta chains originate from one sample sequenced in a study of OX40 agonist ivuxolimab in advanced cancers. Generated by immunoSEQ multiplex PCR, the TCRdb table keeps only in-frame clones and is missing some. The repertoire holds roughly 18,000 clones, with around 78% as singletons. This specimen was CD4+ or CD8+ T cells sorted from blood, taken in a trial of the OX40 agonist ivuxolimab. These receptors originate from an adult with an advanced solid tumor such as melanoma, head and neck, liver or kidney cancer.

The genes are TRBV2 and TRBJ1-5; tentative D call: TRBD1 (6 bases). CDR1 is SNHLY, CDR2 FYNNEI, per germline. V lost 6 bases and J 3 bases, leaving 15 bases between the germline ends. The CDR3 contains 15 residues. The CDR3 reads CASRVQSGDNQPQHF. The CDR3 nucleotides read TGTGCCAGCAGGGTTCAATCAGGGGACAATCAGCCCCAGCATTTT. Supplemented by reference TRBV2 and TRBJ1-5, the full variable domain reads EPEVTQTPSHQVTQMGQEVILRCVPISNHLYFYWYRQILGQKVEFLVSFYNNEISEKSEIFDDQFSVERPDGSNFTLKIRSTKLEDSAMYFCASRVQSGDNQPQHFGDGTRLSIL.

This clone is a singleton in its sample. The rearrangement joins TRBV5-1 to TRBJ2-1; D gene uncertain. The CDR3 totals 14 residues. Germline V gives CDR1 SGHRS, CDR2 YFSETQ. Trimming stripped 0 bases from V and 4 bases from J, with 8 bases between. In DNA, the CDR3 is TGCGCCAGCAGCTTGGATACGCTATACAATGAGCAGTTCTTC. Its translation is CASSLDTLYNEQFF.

As regards this clone: This CDR3 is missing its conserved last phenylalanine or tryptophan, likely due to a read error. The DNA is omitted, as the CDR3 cannot be located on it reliably, and the CDR3 follows TCRdb's listing. The gene calls are TRBV5-6 and TRBJ2-7; the DNA was not compared with TRBD2, the D call given in the table. Germline-derived CDR1 and CDR2 are SGHDT and YYEEEE. Including both end residues, the CDR3 is 12 amino acids long. The CDR3 sequence is CASSPGPGLEVL.

The chain is built from TRBV7-2 and TRBJ1-2; TRBD1 matches at 10 bases. J lost 2 bases, V lost 1 base, and 7 bases had no gene match. This CDR3 has 17 amino acids. Germline loops: CDR1 SGHTA, CDR2 FQGNSA. The CDR3 protein is CASSLVLGTGANYGYTF. The CDR3 nucleotides are TGTGCCAGCAGCTTAGTTCTCGGGACAGGGGCGAACTATGGCTACACCTTC.

The count of this clone is one. The chain carries TRBV5-1 and TRBJ2-3; TRBD1 might be the D (6 bases). The V gene's germline CDR1 is SGHRS and CDR2 YFSETQ. The CDR3 covers 15 residues. Trimming stripped 5 bases from V and 5 bases from J, with 18 bases between. CDR3: CASSGDPRGGDTQYF. The CDR3 nucleotides read TGCGCCAGCAGTGGGGACCCCCGAGGGGGAGATACGCAGTATTTT.

This clone was counted only a few times. This rearrangement joins TRBV11-2 to TRBJ2-7; D unresolved. V was trimmed by 4 bases and J by 1 base, leaving 11 bases between them. This CDR3 region has 14 residues. Germline loops: CDR1 SGHAT, CDR2 FQNNGV. For the CDR3, the DNA is TGTGCCAGCAGCTCCGGGTCGATATCCTACGAGCAGTACTTC. This gives the protein CASSSGSISYEQYF.

This clone occurred a few times. This sequence joins TRBV7-6 and TRBJ1-4; no clear D gene. Trimming stripped 4 bases from V and 0 bases from J, with 6 bases between. CDR3 size: 14 residues. Per the germline V gene, CDR1 is SGHVS and CDR2 is FNYEAQ. In nucleotides, the CDR3 is TGTGCCAGCAGCTCCGCCGCAACTAATGAAAAACTGTTTTTT. It specifies CASSSAATNEKLFF.

The rearrangement uses TRBV7-2 and TRBJ2-5; no clear D gene. The V and J ends lost 2 bases and 5 bases respectively, with 3 bases between them. This CDR3 contains 11 residues. Germline CDR1 and CDR2: SGHTA and FQGNSA. DNA for the CDR3: TGTGCCAGCAGCTTACAGGAGACCCAGTACTTC. This gives the protein CASSLQETQYF.

The rearrangement links TRBV19 to TRBJ1-4; no reliable D call. This CDR3 region has 15 residues. The V gene's germline CDR1 is LNHDA and CDR2 SQIVND (reference sequence). Trimming left V 3 bases short and J 0 bases short, with 8 bases between. The chain's CDR3 is CASSMIQSTNEKLFF. The DNA for the CDR3 is TGTGCCAGTAGTATGATACAGTCAACTAATGAAAAACTGTTTTTT.

This sequence joins TRBV6-1 and TRBJ1-1; D not certain. This CDR3 spans 14 amino acids. Trimming shortened V by 5 bases and J by 1 base, and 11 bases separated the two germline ends. Germline assignment: CDR1 MNHNS and CDR2 SASEGT. The CDR3: CASSRDGPNTEAFF. In nucleotides, the CDR3 is TGTGCCAGCAGTCGTGACGGTCCGAACACTGAAGCTTTCTTT.

The chain recombines TRBV30 with TRBJ1-1; tentatively, D is TRBD1 (5 bases). This CDR3 contains 14 residues. Germline CDR1 is GTSNPN and CDR2 is SVGIG (reference sequence). The V end was cut by 1 base, the J end by 2 bases, with 11 bases between. The CDR3 protein is CAWSAGTLNTEAFF. The DNA of the CDR3 is TGTGCCTGGAGTGCCGGGACCCTCAACACTGAAGCTTTCTTT.

The V gene is TRBV5-6, the J gene TRBJ2-5; maybe TRBD1 (6 bases). This CDR3 contains 15 residues. Germline V gene lookup returns CDR1 SGHDT and CDR2 YYEEEE. V lost 1 base to trimming and J lost 5 bases, with 15 bases between them. The CDR3 loop is CASSLRGFGAETQYF. The CDR3 region has the DNA TGTGCCAGCAGCTTGAGGGGGTTCGGCGCGGAGACCCAGTACTTC. The variable domain in full, completed from reference TRBV5-6 and TRBJ2-5, reads DAGVTQSPTHLIKTRGQQVTLRCSPKSGHDTVSWYQQALGQGPQFIFQYYEEEERQRGNFPDRFSGHQFPNYSSELNVNALLLGDSALYLCASSLRGFGAETQYFGPGTRLLVL.

Judged by abundance, this clone is medium-sized. This sample also contains other DNA sequences that code for the same CDR3. The J gene is TRBJ2-7, the V gene TRBV7-2; 7 bases are shared with TRBD2. Germline CDR1 SGHTA, CDR2 FQGNSA. The CDR3 covers 15 residues. J gave up 0 bases and V 7 bases, and 9 bases lay outside the gene matches. In DNA, the CDR3 is TGTGCCAGCAACCTCGGCGGGGGAAGCTCCTACGAGCAGTACTTC. It encodes CASNLGGGSSYEQYF.

The rearrangement uses TRBV4-3 and TRBJ2-1; no firm D call. Trimming stripped 1 base from V and 3 bases from J, with 1 base between. Germline CDR1 is LGHNA and CDR2 is YSLEER. The CDR3 extends over 12 amino acids. The CDR3 loop reads CASSQGYNEQFF. The CDR3 DNA reads as TGCGCCAGCAGCCAAGGCTACAATGAGCAGTTCTTC.

J is TRBJ1-5 and V is TRBV28; maybe TRBD1 (5 bases). Germline V CDR1 and CDR2: MDHEN, SYDVKM. The V and J ends lost 6 bases and 1 base respectively, with 10 bases between them. CDR3 length: 14 residues. The CDR3 DNA sequence: TGTGCCAGCAGGCCCCCAGGGAGCAATCAGCCCCAGCATTTT. The encoded protein is CASRPPGSNQPQHF.

This clone came up a few times. The chain joins TRBV19 to TRBJ1-5; TRBD1 agrees at 7 bases. Per germline, CDR1 LNHDA and CDR2 SQIVND (reference sequence). J was trimmed by 7 bases and V by 6 bases; bases with no gene match: 6. The CDR3 contains 13 residues. The CDR3 DNA follows: TGTGCCAGTAGCCCCGACAGGGCCCAGCCCCAGCATTTT. Protein: CASSPDRAQPQHF.

The chain combines TRBV7-9 with TRBJ1-2; D remains unclear. CDR3 length: 11 amino acids. Germline lookup yields CDR1 SEHNR and CDR2 FQNEAQ (reference sequence). Trimming left V 11 bases short and J 3 bases short, with 10 bases between. CDR3 in amino acids: CAGEYDYGYTF. DNA of the CDR3: TGTGCCGGGGAGTATGACTATGGCTACACCTTC.

The chain is built from TRBV19 and TRBJ1-4, with a tentative D call TRBD1 (6 bases). The CDR3 contains 15 residues. Germline V CDR1 and CDR2: LNHDA, SQIVND (reference sequence). V shed 5 bases and J shed 11 bases, with 21 bases lying between them. CDR3 in amino acids: CASSSAGVISGKLFF. The CDR3 bases are TGTGCCAGTAGTTCGGCAGGGGTGATTTCTGGGAAACTGTTTTTT.

The V and J genes are TRBV7-3 and TRBJ2-5; 11 bases are shared with TRBD2. The CDR3 sequence is 15 residues long. V lost 0 bases and J lost 4; bases outside the gene matches: 1. CDR1 and CDR2 (germline): SGHTA, FQGTGA. The CDR3 protein is CASSLTTSGGETQYF. CDR3 nucleotides: TGTGCCAGCAGCTTAACTACTAGCGGGGGAGAGACCCAGTACTTC.

This rearrangement joins TRBV7-2 to TRBJ2-1; TRBD2 might be the D (6 bases). The germline V gene encodes CDR1 SGHTA and CDR2 FQGNSA. The CDR3 contains 15 residues. The ends were cut back, 5 bases at V and 1 base at J, with 12 bases in the middle. CDR3 region: CASSPSDGSYNEQFF. In nucleotides, the CDR3 is TGTGCCAGCAGCCCTAGCGATGGGTCCTACAATGAGCAGTTCTTC.

The rearrangement uses TRBV27 and TRBJ2-7; maybe TRBD2 (5 bases). The CDR3 extends over 13 amino acids. The germline V gene has CDR1 MNHEY and CDR2 SMNVEV (reference sequence). V lost 3 bases and J lost 6, with 12 bases in between. The CDR3 here is CASSFGGFGEQYF. CDR3 DNA: TGTGCCAGCAGTTTCGGCGGGTTCGGCGAGCAGTACTTC.

The table lists this clone with a count of one. The chain couples TRBV18 to TRBJ1-1; 9 nucleotides match TRBD1. This CDR3 is built from 15 residues. Germline values: CDR1 KGHSH, CDR2 LQKENI. After removal of 4 bases from V and 5 bases from J, the junction contained 8 bases not matched to a gene. The CDR3, as DNA: TGTGCCAGCTCACGCTACAGGGGGCAAAGGACTGAAGCTTTCTTT. This codes for CASSRYRGQRTEAFF.

This chain joins TRBV11-2 and TRBJ1-5; D is uncertain. V lost 0 bases and J 6 bases, leaving 15 bases between the germline ends. The CDR3 is 16 residues long. Germline V gene data show CDR1 as SGHAT and CDR2 as FQNNGV. CDR3: CASSLDGLRSRQPQHF. The CDR3 DNA reads TGTGCCAGCAGCTTAGATGGACTTCGGAGTCGTCAGCCCCAGCATTTT.

The rearrangement joins TRBV7-2 to TRBJ1-2; D remains ambiguous. Trimming stripped 1 base from V and 6 bases from J, with 15 bases between. In germline, CDR1 is SGHTA, CDR2 FQGNSA. The CDR3 totals 15 residues. The CDR3 reads CASSLVGSLGHGYTF. In nucleotides, the CDR3 is TGTGCCAGCAGCTTAGTGGGCAGTCTAGGGCATGGCTACACCTTC.

V and J are TRBV5-1 and TRBJ1-3; no firm D call. V dropped 0 bases and J dropped 8 bases, with 12 bases sitting between them. The CDR3 is 14 residues long. Germline V lookup: CDR1 SGHRS, CDR2 YFSETQ. The CDR3 loop reads CASSLAPGRDTIYF. In nucleotides, the CDR3 is TGCGCCAGCAGCTTGGCCCCAGGAAGGGACACCATATATTTT.

DNA for the CDR3: TGTGCCAGCAGCTTAACGAGCAGCGACACCGGGGAGCTGTTTTTT. It is translated as CASSLTSSDTGELFF. The V call is TRBV11-2, the J call TRBJ2-2; D uncertain. Between the trimmed V and J ends, which lost 2 bases and 3 bases, there was a span of 10 bases. Germline values: CDR1 SGHAT, CDR2 FQNNGV. CDR3 length equals 15 residues. Full variable domain (remainder filled in from reference TRBV11-2 and TRBJ2-2): EAGVAQSPRYKIIEKRQSVAFWCNPISGHATLYWYQQILGQGPKLLIQFQNNGVVDDSQLPKDRFSAERLKGVDSTLKIQPAKLEDSAVYLCASSLTSSDTGELFFGEGSRLTVL.

A word on this clone: This sample includes further DNA sequences coding for the same CDR3. V is TRBV10-3 and J is TRBJ1-6; D is uncertain. CDR1 ENHRY and CDR2 SYGVKD come from the germline V gene. V was shortened by 0 bases and J by 6 bases, with 12 bases between the two germline ends. The CDR3 length is 16 residues. In DNA form, the CDR3 reads TGTGCCATCAGTGAGTCGATCGGAGGCCTTAATTCACCCCTCCACTTT. Encoded protein: CAISESIGGLNSPLHF.

The chain's CDR3 is CASSLRDRDPQYF. In DNA form, the CDR3 reads TGTGCCAGCAGCTTAAGGGACAGGGACCCGCAGTACTTC. The chain links TRBV7-3 to TRBJ2-7, with TRBD1 identical over 9 bases. The trim removed 1 base at V and 9 bases at J, leaving 4 bases unmatched. Germline V CDR1 and CDR2: SGHTA, FQGTGA. The CDR3 runs 13 residues. Looking up the rest from reference TRBV7-3 and TRBJ2-7 gives the full variable domain: GAGVSQTPSNKVTEKGKYVELRCDPISGHTALYWYRQSLGQGPEFLIYFQGTGAADDSGLPNDRFFAVRPEGSVSTLKIQRTERGDSAVYLCASSLRDRDPQYFGPGTRLTVT.

This clone is a singleton in its sample. This CDR3 is CASSPGAGTEAFF. The CDR3 DNA follows: TGCGCCAGCAGCCCGGGGGCAGGGACTGAAGCTTTCTTT. The rearrangement joins TRBV5-1 to TRBJ1-1, with D perhaps matching TRBD1 (6 bases). The CDR3 length is 13 residues. Germline lookup yields CDR1 SGHRS and CDR2 YFSETQ. Trimming left V 4 bases short and J 5 bases short, with 12 bases between.

V gene TRBV27 combines with J gene TRBJ1-4; D perhaps matches TRBD1 (6 bases). The CDR3 extends over 15 amino acids. Germline CDR1 MNHEY, CDR2 SMNVEV (reference sequence). Trimming took 1 base from V and 5 from J, leaving 11 bases between them. CDR3 loop: CASSLWGGGNEKLFF. In DNA, the CDR3 is TGTGCCAGCAGTTTATGGGGAGGGGGGAATGAAAAACTGTTTTTT.

In DNA, the CDR3 is TGTGCCAGCAGCTTAGAGAGGATGACCTACGAGCAGTACTTC. This translates into CASSLERMTYEQYF. The chain couples TRBV11-2 to TRBJ2-7; D gene uncertain. This CDR3 has 14 residues. Germline V gene data show CDR1 as SGHAT and CDR2 as FQNNGV. V lost 0 bases and J lost 2, with 8 bases in between.